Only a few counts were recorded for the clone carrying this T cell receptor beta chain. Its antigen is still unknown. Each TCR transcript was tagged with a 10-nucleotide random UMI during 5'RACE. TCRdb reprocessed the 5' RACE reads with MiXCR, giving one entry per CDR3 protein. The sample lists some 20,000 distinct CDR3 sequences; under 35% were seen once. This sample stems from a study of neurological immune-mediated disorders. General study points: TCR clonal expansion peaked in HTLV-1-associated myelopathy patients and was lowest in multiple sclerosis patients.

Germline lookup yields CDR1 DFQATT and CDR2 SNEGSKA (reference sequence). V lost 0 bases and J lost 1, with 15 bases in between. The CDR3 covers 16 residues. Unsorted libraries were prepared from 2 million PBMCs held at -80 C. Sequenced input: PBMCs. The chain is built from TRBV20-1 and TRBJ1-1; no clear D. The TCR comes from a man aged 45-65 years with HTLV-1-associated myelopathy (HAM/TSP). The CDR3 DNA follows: TGCAGTGCTAGAGACCCTAAGACCGGACCGAACACTGAAGCTTTCTTT. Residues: CSARDPKTGPNTEAFF.